These T cell receptor beta chains were read from a single sample in a study of Graves' ophthalmopathy and Graves' hyperthyroidism. TCRdb itself ran the multiplex PCR reads through MiXCR, one entry per CDR3 protein. The sample lists about 390,000 distinct CDR3 sequences, less than 20% seen once, with roughly 7% in the top ten. The sequenced sample consisted of peripheral blood. All receptors derive from a woman aged 18 to 35 with stable Graves' hyperthyroidism. Both conserved end residues are part of each CDR3. A D gene is named only where the DNA matches it firmly. Size values are once, few and many counts, or a class for expanded clones, and some rows have none.

D,J,size,V,CDR3,DNA
NA,TRBJ2-7,many,TRBV12-3/TRBV12-4,CASSLSWGSKYEQYF,TGTGCCAGCAGTTTAAGCTGGGGGAGTAAGTACGAGCAGTACTTC
NA,TRBJ1-2,many,TRBV7-2,CASSFLGQVEGYTF,TGTGCCAGCAGCTTTTTAGGGCAGGTTGAAGGCTACACCTTC
NA,TRBJ1-2,NA,TRBV12-3/TRBV12-4,CASSSLRGTRVYGYTF,TGTGCCAGCAGTTCCCTACGGGGGACTCGCGTTTATGGCTACACCTTC
NA,TRBJ2-5,many,TRBV2,CASNAGAYQETQYF,TGTGCCAGCAATGCGGGGGCCTACCAAGAGACCCAGTACTTC
NA,TRBJ2-7,NA,TRBV4-2,CASSRSQKISSYEQYF,TGTGCCAGCAGCCGATCACAGAAAATTAGCTCCTACGAGCAGTACTTC
NA,TRBJ2-7,few,TRBV7-2,CASSLAPRGGDEQYF,TGTGCCAGCAGCTTAGCTCCCAGGGGGGGCGACGAGCAGTACTTC
NA,TRBJ2-5,many,TRBV6-2/TRBV6-3,CASSYEVASVETQYF,TGTGCCAGCAGTTACGAGGTGGCTAGCGTGGAGACCCAGTACTTC
NA,TRBJ2-7,many,TRBV19,CASSRYRYPTYEQYF,TGTGCCAGTAGTCGTTACCGATACCCGACCTACGAGCAGTACTTC
NA,TRBJ1-1,NA,TRBV5-6,CASSLRLGHTNTEAFF,TGTGCCAGCAGCTTGAGACTGGGACACACGAACACTGAAGCTTTCTTT
NA,TRBJ2-7,many,TRBV24-1,CATSDPDPGNHEQYF,TGTGCCACCAGTGATCCTGATCCCGGCAACCACGAGCAGTACTTC
NA,TRBJ2-2,many,TRBV6-2/TRBV6-3,CASSPSGTPNTGELFF,TGTGCCAGCAGTCCATCCGGGACACCGAACACCGGGGAGCTGTTTTTT
NA,TRBJ1-3,many,TRBV6-1,CASGGRAGTGNTIYF,TGTGCCAGCGGAGGGCGGGCCGGTACGGGAAACACCATATATTTT
NA,TRBJ2-7,NA,TRBV25-1,CASTHPSGLGQYF,TGTGCCAGCACCCACCCGTCGGGCCTAGGGCAGTACTTC
NA,TRBJ1-1,many,TRBV7-3,CASRAKKGQNTEAFF,TGTGCCAGCAGGGCGAAGAAGGGACAGAACACTGAAGCTTTCTTT
NA,TRBJ2-7,few,TRBV5-1,CASSLSFSEQYF,TGCGCCAGCAGCTTGTCGTTCTCCGAGCAGTACTTC
TRBD1,TRBJ1-2,NA,TRBV6-1,CAGQGAKSYGYTF,TGTGCCGGACAGGGGGCGAAGAGCTATGGCTACACCTTC
TRBD1,TRBJ1-6,many,TRBV12-5,CASGPGTGRSPLHF,TGTGCTAGTGGCCCCGGGACAGGGCGGTCACCCCTCCACTTT
NA,TRBJ1-2,few,TRBV10-3,CAISEGYYGYTF,TGTGCCATCAGTGAGGGGTACTATGGATACACCTTC
NA,TRBJ2-2,few,TRBV6-2/TRBV6-3,CASRRVTGELFF,TGTGCCAGCAGAAGGGTTACCGGGGAGCTGTTTTTT
NA,TRBJ2-7,NA,TRBV5-1,CASSLASGFYEQYF,TGCGCCAGCAGCTTGGCATCAGGGTTCTACGAGCAGTACTTC
TRBD2,TRBJ2-7,many,TRBV19,CASSISAGSYEQYF,TGTGCCAGTAGTATATCAGCGGGGTCTTACGAGCAGTACTTC
NA,TRBJ2-5,many,TRBV12-3/TRBV12-4,CASKRTQETQYF,TGTGCCAGTAAGCGGACCCAAGAGACCCAGTACTTC
NA,TRBJ2-7,NA,TRBV11-2,CASSSLRGGRGSSYEQYF,TGTGCCAGCAGCTCCCTTAGGGGGGGCAGGGGTAGCTCCTACGAGCAGTACTTC
NA,TRBJ2-4,many,TRBV24-1,CATSDLGRNIQYF,TGTGCCACCAGTGATTTGGGGAGGAACATTCAGTACTTC
NA,TRBJ1-6,few,TRBV6-1,CASSPRTRILNSPLHF,TGTGCCAGCAGTCCCCGGACGAGGATCTTAAATTCACCCCTCCACTTT
TRBD1,TRBJ2-5,NA,TRBV12-3/TRBV12-4,CASRQDRGRETQYF,TGTGCCAGCAGACAGGACAGGGGGCGTGAGACCCAGTACTTC
NA,TRBJ1-5,many,TRBV6-5,CASSYGGYQHF,TGTGCCAGCAGTTACGGGGGCTACCAGCATTTT
NA,TRBJ1-1,many,TRBV11-2,CASRDGTSPWAEAFF,TGTGCCAGCAGGGACGGGACGAGTCCCTGGGCTGAAGCTTTCTTT
TRBD1,TRBJ1-2,many,TRBV11-1,CASTTGTGNYGYTF,TGTGCCAGCACTACCGGGACAGGGAACTATGGCTACACCTTC
TRBD2,TRBJ2-5,many,TRBV7-7,CASSLLAGAQETQYF,TGTGCCAGCAGCCTACTAGCGGGGGCCCAAGAGACCCAGTACTTC